This TCR beta chain was retrieved from a study of T cells in Graves' hyperthyroidism and ophthalmopathy. Amplification of TCR beta CDR3 regions used RNA as the template. Carried out on the TCR CDR3, a first-round RT-PCR used the HTBI primer set. Each CDR3 protein is one row after TCRdb ran MiXCR on the multiplex PCR reads. The sample shows hundreds of thousands of distinct CDR3 sequences, 14% of them seen only once. General study results and limits: A median roughly six months before onset, the model predicted ophthalmopathy.

This clonotype was detected many times. The antigen remains undetermined. Exclusions: uncontrolled infection, other autoimmune disease, pregnancy, lactation. The diagnoses drew upon clinical symptoms, serum thyroxine and TRAb, thyroid ultrasound and orbital computed tomography. The CDR3 covers 14 residues. The germline V gene has CDR1 MDHEN and CDR2 SYDVKM. Unmatched junction bases numbered 4, after V lost 3 bases and J lost 8 bases. The chain recombines TRBV28 with TRBJ2-4; 10 bases match TRBD1. The sequencing sample was made of blood. This sequence originates from a woman younger than 35 with Graves' hyperthyroidism. Written as DNA, the CDR3 is TGTGCCAGCAGTTTGGGGGACAGGGGTGACATTCAGTACTTC. It codes for CASSLGDRGDIQYF. Full variable domain (missing parts from reference TRBV28 and TRBJ2-4): DVKVTQSSRYLVKRTGEKVFLECVQDMDHENMFWYRQDPGLGLRLIYFSYDVKMKEKGDIPEGYSVSREKKERFSLILESASTNQTSMYLCASSLGDRGDIQYFGAGTRLSVL.